What follows are 19 T cell receptor beta chains derived from one specimen sequenced in a study of blood T cell repertoires in COVID-19. Produced via immunoSEQ multiplex PCR; TCRdb's table is partial and in-frame only. The profile shows fewer than 150,000 clones, about nine tenths of them singletons. The sequencing sample was made of peripheral blood. These receptors originate from a woman aged 45-65 years with acute or convalescent COVID-19.

The chain employs TRBV19 and TRBJ2-5; 8 positions agree with TRBD2. After removal of 2 bases from V and 1 base from J, the junction contained 9 bases not matched to a gene. Germline CDR1 and CDR2: LNHDA and SQIVND (reference sequence). CDR3 length: 17 amino acids. The CDR3 sequence: CASSIRSRGATQETQYF. The DNA of the CDR3 is TGTGCCAGTAGTATACGTTCGCGGGGGGCGACCCAAGAGACCCAGTACTTC.

This chain uses TRBV19 with TRBJ1-2; 8 bases agree with TRBD1. Losses at the gene ends were 2 bases for V and 6 bases for J; bases not matched to a gene: 14. CDR3 length: 17 residues. Germline CDR1 and CDR2: LNHDA and SQIVND (reference sequence). The CDR3 protein is CASSIRFGTGVIHGYTF. CDR3 bases: TGTGCCAGTAGTATAAGGTTTGGGACAGGAGTTATCCATGGCTACACCTTC.

The chain carries TRBV12-5 and TRBJ1-5; D is undetermined. The V gene lost 4 bases and the J gene lost 7 bases, with 14 bases spanning the gap. Germline-derived CDR1 and CDR2 are LGHNT and FRNRAP. This CDR3 has 14 residues. CDR3 DNA: TGTGCTAGTGGTTCCAACCCCTACGGGCAGCCCCAGCATTTT. This encodes CASGSNPYGQPQHF.

This sequence joins TRBV2 and TRBJ1-1; 9 positions agree with TRBD1. Unmatched junction bases numbered 2, after V lost 6 bases and J lost 3 bases. The CDR3 length is 13 residues. Germline V gives CDR1 SNHLY, CDR2 FYNNEI. In nucleotides, the CDR3 is TGTGCCAGCAGACGACAGGGGGACACTGAAGCTTTCTTT. Protein product: CASRRQGDTEAFF.

This clone was picked up one time. This chain uses TRBV2 with TRBJ2-4; D gene unclear. CDR1 and CDR2 (germline): SNHLY, FYNNEI. This CDR3 has 12 amino acids. V gave up 6 bases and J gave up 0 bases, with 3 bases separating them. The CDR3: CASSIAKNIQYF. The CDR3 DNA reads as TGTGCCAGCAGCATAGCCAAAAACATTCAGTACTTC.

This chain uses TRBV7-3 with TRBJ1-1, with TRBD1 identical over 7 bases. J was trimmed by 3 bases and V by 5 bases; bases with no gene match: 9. This CDR3 is 15 amino acids long. Germline V gives CDR1 SGHTA, CDR2 FQGTGA. As DNA, the CDR3 is TGTGCCAGCAGCCCCTTACCTGGACAGGACACTGAAGCTTTCTTT. Translation gives CASSPLPGQDTEAFF.

The rearrangement links TRBV18 to TRBJ1-5; a possible D gene is TRBD1 (6 bases). V was cut by 2 bases and J by 3 bases, with 17 bases left in between. Germline loops: CDR1 KGHSH, CDR2 LQKENI. This CDR3 has 17 residues. CDR3 nucleotides: TGTGCCAGCTCACCATCGGACAGCGTTGGCGTCAATCAGCCCCAGCATTTT. Translating gives CASSPSDSVGVNQPQHF.

The chain employs TRBV27 and TRBJ1-1, with D hard to call. The CDR3 is made up of 13 amino acids. With 7 bases removed from V and 0 bases from J, the gap between germline ends came to 9 bases. The germline V gene encodes CDR1 MNHEY and CDR2 SMNVEV (reference sequence). The CDR3 sequence: CASNESMNTEAFF. CDR3 coding DNA: TGTGCCAGCAATGAAAGCATGAACACTGAAGCTTTCTTT.

This sequence joins TRBV5-4 and TRBJ2-3; 8 bases match TRBD2. From germline, CDR1 is SGHNT and CDR2 YYREEE (reference sequence). There are 15 residues in the CDR3. The J segment lost 1 base and the V segment lost 2 bases, leaving 3 bases of the junction unmatched. CDR3 sequence reads: CASSLAGVGTDTQYF. CDR3 coding DNA: TGTGCCAGCAGCTTAGCGGGAGTGGGCACAGATACGCAGTATTTT.

A note on this clone: This CDR3 is also generated by other DNA sequences in the sample. In DNA, the CDR3 is TGTGCCAGCAGCGCGGGAGGTAGCAATCAGCCCCAGCATTTT. It encodes CASSAGGSNQPQHF. This rearrangement joins TRBV9 to TRBJ1-5; unclear D gene. The V and J ends lost 3 bases and 0 bases respectively, with 7 bases between them. Germline lookup yields CDR1 SGDLS and CDR2 YYNGEE. The CDR3 is made up of 14 amino acids.

The V and J genes are TRBV11-2 and TRBJ1-6; D not resolved. Germline V gene data show CDR1 as SGHAT and CDR2 as FQNNGV. V was pared by 0 bases and J by 13 bases, with 10 bases between. This CDR3 region has 13 residues. For the CDR3, the DNA is TGTGCCAGCAGCTTAGACGTCGGTGTGCCCCTCCACTTT. Its protein product is CASSLDVGVPLHF. Combining the CDR3 with reference TRBV11-2 and TRBJ1-6 gives the whole variable domain EAGVAQSPRYKIIEKRQSVAFWCNPISGHATLYWYQQILGQGPKLLIQFQNNGVVDDSQLPKDRFSAERLKGVDSTLKIQPAKLEDSAVYLCASSLDVGVPLHFGNGTRLTVT.

This clone has only one observation. The chain employs TRBV11-2 and TRBJ1-6; D not certain. The germline V and J ends were trimmed by 3 bases and 6 bases, with 12 bases remaining between them. Germline values: CDR1 SGHAT, CDR2 FQNNGV. There are 15 residues in the CDR3. As DNA, the CDR3 is TGTGCCAGCAGCTTCGTGGTAGGGAGTAATTCACCCCTCCACTTT. This gives the protein CASSFVVGSNSPLHF.

The gene calls are TRBV7-9 and TRBJ2-7; 7 nucleotides agree with TRBD2. The V and J ends lost 7 bases and 4 bases, in that order; junction bases with no gene match: 10. The germline V gene encodes CDR1 SEHNR and CDR2 FQNEAQ (reference sequence). The CDR3 runs 14 residues. CDR3 sequence (DNA): TGTGCCAGCACCCGAGCGGGGAGCTTGTACGAGCAGTACTTC. It is translated as CASTRAGSLYEQYF.

The rearrangement links TRBV4-1 to TRBJ1-5; D is uncertain. This CDR3 is 13 amino acids long. Germline V gene lookup returns CDR1 MGHRA and CDR2 YSYEKL. The V and J ends lost 4 bases and 7 bases respectively, with 11 bases between them. This chain's CDR3 is CASSLEGGQPQHF. CDR3 nucleotide sequence: TGCGCCAGCAGCCTCGAGGGCGGACAGCCCCAGCATTTT.

The chain joins TRBV10-1 to TRBJ1-1; TRBD1 matches at 9 bases. This CDR3 is 14 amino acids long. Losses at the gene ends were 3 bases for V and 5 bases for J; bases not matched to a gene: 4. Germline assignment: CDR1 WNHNN and CDR2 SYGVQD (reference sequence). The CDR3 region has the DNA TGCGCCAGCAGTGAAGGACAGGGGTTTACTGAAGCTTTCTTT. This codes for CASSEGQGFTEAFF.

The CDR3 bases are TGTGCCAGCAGTGAAGGAGGGAGTAGGAACTATGGCTACACCTTC. Protein product: CASSEGGSRNYGYTF. The chain employs TRBV6-1 and TRBJ1-2, with D unclear. The V gene lost 1 base and the J gene lost 2 bases, with 11 bases spanning the gap. Germline loops: CDR1 MNHNS, CDR2 SASEGT. The CDR3 contains 15 residues.

The J gene is TRBJ2-5, the V gene TRBV4-3; tentative D call: TRBD1 (6 bases). The germline gives CDR1 LGHNA, CDR2 YSLEER. V was shortened by 1 base and J by 2 bases, with 8 bases between the two germline ends. This CDR3 region has 14 residues. CDR3 sequence reads: CASSQGTVQETQYF. CDR3 bases: TGCGCCAGCAGCCAAGGGACAGTACAAGAGACCCAGTACTTC.

The V gene is TRBV19, the J gene TRBJ1-1; D possibly corresponds to TRBD1 (5 bases). Trimming took 5 bases from V and 6 from J, leaving 13 bases between them. Germline CDR1 LNHDA, CDR2 SQIVND (reference sequence). The CDR3 extends over 13 amino acids. The CDR3 nucleotides read TGTGCCAGTAGTTTAGCTTCGGGGGCTGAAGCTTTCTTT. Translation gives CASSLASGAEAFF.

The V and J genes are TRBV6-5 and TRBJ1-5; 8 bases map to TRBD1. The CDR3 is 14 residues long. Germline loops: CDR1 MNHEY, CDR2 SVGAGI. V lost 2 bases, J lost 4 bases, and 1 base stayed unmatched. The CDR3 sequence: CASSYGQGNQPQHF. CDR3 bases: TGTGCCAGCAGTTACGGACAGGGTAATCAGCCCCAGCATTTT.